This TCR beta chain stems from a study of T-cell reconstitution after alpha-beta-depleted transplantation in children. Overall study results and limits: Elevated TCRbeta diversity at day 60 was traced, in some patients, to surviving recipient T cells and thymic progenitors.

It was with unique molecular identifiers that the TCRbeta library was prepared. TCRdb processed the PCR reads anew with MiXCR; each CDR3 protein has one entry. The repertoire holds about 980,000 distinct CDR3 sequences, with about 29% as singletons. In the case of this clonotype: No antigen is known for it.

The CDR3 runs to 14 residues. V lost 0 bases, J lost 5 bases, and 11 bases lay in between. Per germline, CDR1 SGHRS and CDR2 YFSETQ. The TCR comes from a boy under two years old who had a stem cell transplant for SCID, so the T cells may come from the graft donor. The chain uses TRBV5-1 and TRBJ1-1, with D uncertain. The sequencing here drew on PBMCs, mostly from graft donor cells, taken 360 days after TCRalphabeta/CD19-depleted stem cell transplant. CDR3 DNA sequence: TGCGCCAGCAGCTTGGATTGGAGCGGAACTGAAGCTTTCTTT. It specifies CASSLDWSGTEAFF.